This T cell receptor beta chain came from a study of identical twins. Overall study results and limits: Out-of-frame alpha sequences that twins shared showed excess low generation probability.

TCRdb fed the 5' RACE reads into MiXCR, producing one record per CDR3 protein. This sample has 450,000 or so distinct CDR3 sequences, with 20% to 25% found just once. Comment on this clonotype: Its target is unknown.

V was clipped by 1 base and J by 4 bases, with 10 bases between them. Germline-derived CDR1 and CDR2 are LGHNA and YNFKEQ. The CDR3 runs 15 residues. The data were also submitted as part of a second study, on T cells expressing NK-cell markers.

Input material: CD4+ T cells sorted from blood. The source of this sequence is a woman between 18 and 29 years old in good health. This chain links TRBV4-2 with TRBJ2-2, with a weak D call TRBD2 (6 bases). As DNA, the CDR3 is TGTGCCAGCAGCCAAGGCGGAGGGAGCACCGGGGAGCTGTTTTTT. It encodes CASSQGGGSTGELFF.